This T cell receptor beta chain was recorded in a study of blood T cell repertoires in COVID-19. The CDR3 length is 17 residues. V lost 1 base and J 7 bases, leaving 20 bases between the germline ends. The germline CDR1 and CDR2 sequences are LGHNT and FRNRAP. This clone was detected once. Sequencing used immunoSEQ multiplex PCR; TCRdb keeps in-frame clones, though not all of them. The sample records about 130,000 clones, approximately 86% being singletons. The chain joins TRBV12-5 to TRBJ1-3, with D tentatively TRBD1 (6 bases). The source material was peripheral blood. This receptor was obtained from a woman between 45 and 60 years old who had recovered from COVID-19. The CDR3 DNA reads TGTGCTAGTGGTTTGGCCTACACTCAGGGGAGAGGGAACACCATATATTTT. It codes for CASGLAYTQGRGNTIYF.